The T cell receptor (beta chain) described here comes from a study of T cell responses to AZD1222 COVID-19 vaccine. In the study overall: Second-dose intervals of approximately 4 or approximately 12 weeks were pooled. The study, taken as a whole, reports: Spike-specific TCR breadth and depth rose after two AZD1222 doses.

This clone occurred once. Its target is unknown. Sequencing used immunoSEQ multiplex PCR; TCRdb keeps in-frame clones, though not all of them. Among 150,000 to 200,000 clones listed, about nine tenths were seen once. The CDR3 loop spans 14 amino acids. Trimming shortened V by 5 bases and J by 5 bases, and 15 bases separated the two germline ends. Germline V gene data show CDR1 as SGHTA and CDR2 as FQGNSA. The receptor's source is an adult in good health. Sequencing was performed on peripheral blood, taken on day 0 of AZD1222 vaccination. The rearrangement joins TRBV7-2 to TRBJ1-2; D unresolved. Here the CDR3 DNA reads TGTGCCAGCAGCCCCGAGCCACAGCCTTATGGCTACACCTTC. Its translation is CASSPEPQPYGYTF. Full variable domain (remainder filled in from reference TRBV7-2 and TRBJ1-2): GAGVSQSPSNKVTEKGKDVELRCDPISGHTALYWYRQSLGQGLEFLIYFQGNSAPDKSGLPSDRFSAERTGGSVSTLTIQRTQQEDSAVYLCASSPEPQPYGYTFGSGTRLTVV.